This passage covers 16 T cell receptor delta chains from one sample sequenced in a study of gamma-delta T cells after stem cell transplantation. TCRdb called clones from the RT-PCR reads again using CATT. The top ten clones hold roughly 60% of a sample with about 1,300 delta-chain clones, approximately 2% of them seen once. The material sequenced was gamma-delta T cells. These receptors were obtained from a human donor. It is not recorded whose cells these are; they may come from a transplant donor.

In regard to this clone: This sequence is one base from a far larger clone and is likely a read error. Other DNA sequences in the same sample also yield this CDR3. J is TRDJ1 and V is TRDV2; perhaps TRDD3 as D (5 bases). V was trimmed by 0 bases and J by 3 bases, leaving 25 bases between them. The germline V gene encodes CDR1 GEAIGNYY and CDR2 EKD. There are 19 residues in the CDR3. The CDR3, as DNA: TGTGCCTGTGACACCGTCCTCCAGGGGGTTCGGATTTCAGCCGATAAACTCATCTTT. It encodes CACDTVLQGVRISADKLIF.

A few counts support this clone. One end of the junction does not line up with germline, which may come from a read error. V usage is TRDV2 and J usage is TRDJ2; TRDD3 agrees at 7 bases. This CDR3 is built from 18 residues. The germline CDR1 and CDR2 sequences are GEAIGNYY and EKD. The CDR3: CACDFLGATPSLTAQPFF. The CDR3 coding sequence is TGTGCCTGTGATTTTCTGGGGGCCACCCCCTCTTTGACAGCACAACCCTTCTTT.

This clone was found many times. A far larger clone is off by one base, so a read error is likely. The CDR3 protein is CACDPWGNTDKPIF. CDR3 nucleotide sequence: TGTGCCTGTGACCCCTGGGGGAACACCGATAAACCCATCTTT. The J gene is TRDJ1, the V gene TRDV2, with 8 bases fitting TRDD3. The CDR3 runs 14 residues. The germline CDR1 and CDR2 sequences are GEAIGNYY and EKD.

Remarks on this clone: A far larger clone lies a single base away; this is likely a read error. This rearrangement joins TRDV1 to TRDJ1; 11 bases are shared with TRDD3. The germline V gene encodes CDR1 TSWWSYY and CDR2 QGS. This CDR3 comprises 22 residues. Trimming took 3 bases from V and 3 from J; bases not matched to a gene: 24. CDR3 in amino acids: CALGDPNFLPGGYSADADKLIF. CDR3 sequence (DNA): TGTGCTCTTGGGGACCCGAACTTCCTACCTGGGGGATACTCCGCCGACGCCGATAAACTCATCTTT.

This clone was observed a few times. TCRdb's listed protein matches a much larger clone and diverges from this DNA's translation at residue 14, likely through a read error; the protein shown comes from the DNA. The J gene is TRDJ1, the V gene TRDV1; the D gene is possibly TRDD3 (6 bases). CDR3 size: 18 residues. Germline V gene sequence: CDR1 TSWWSYY, CDR2 QGS. The CDR3 region is CALGEMSPWGPGTGKLIF. The DNA of the CDR3 is TGTGCTCTTGGGGAAATGTCGCCTTGGGGGCCTGGGACCGGTAAACTCATCTTT.

This clone has more than one count but fewer than ten. TCRdb assigns this DNA the protein of a much larger clone, which departs from its translation at residue 12; this likely reflects a read error, and the protein shown comes from translating the DNA. The chain carries TRDV2 and TRDJ3; 8 bases match TRDD3. The CDR3 totals 19 residues. Looked up from germline, CDR1 is GEAIGNYY and CDR2 is EKD. The DNA of the CDR3 is TGTGCCTGTGACACCCTTGGGGATACTAGCTCCCGGGACACCCGACAGATGTTTTTC. Encoded protein: CACDTLGDTSSRDTRQMFF.

The chain carries TRDV3 and TRDJ1; 9 positions agree with TRDD3. Trimming removed 3 bases from V and 0 bases from J; junction bases left unmatched: 32. The length of the CDR3 is 23 residues. CDR1 is TVYSNPD, CDR2 GDNSRS, per germline (reference sequence). This CDR3 is CAFSPFLPDALSILGEDTDKLIF. DNA of the CDR3: TGTGCCTTCAGCCCATTCCTTCCTGACGCGTTATCCATACTGGGGGAGGACACCGATAAACTCATCTTT.

This clone showed up just a few times. This probably arose from a read error, given a far larger clone one base away. This same CDR3 is encoded by further DNA sequences in the sample. The J gene is TRDJ1, the V gene TRDV2; 8 bases align to TRDD3. The CDR3 contains 14 residues. Germline-derived CDR1 and CDR2 are GEAIGNYY and EKD. The CDR3 is CACDPWGNTDKLIF. In DNA, the CDR3 is TGTGCCTGTGACCCCTGGGGGAACACCGATAAGCTCATCTTT.

This chain uses TRDV2 with TRDJ1, with TRDD3 matching over 10 bases. The germline V gene encodes CDR1 GEAIGNYY and CDR2 EKD. V shed 3 bases and J 0 bases; nucleotides not matched to a gene: 9. The CDR3 is made up of 17 amino acids. The CDR3 is CACDVLGDREDTDKLIF. The CDR3 nucleotides read TGTGCCTGTGACGTACTGGGGGATCGGGAGGACACCGATAAACTCATCTTT.

Concerning this clone: A far bigger clonotype differs at one base, so this is likely a read error. Other DNA sequences in this specimen translate into the identical CDR3. The chain recombines TRDV2 with TRDJ1; TRDD3 agrees at 8 bases. Germline-derived CDR1 and CDR2 are GEAIGNYY and EKD. CDR3 length: 14 residues. The CDR3 region is CACDPWGNTDKLIF. In nucleotides, the CDR3 is TGTGCCTGTGACCCCTGGGGGAACACCGATAAACTTATCTTT.

Worth noting for this clone: The TCRdb protein, from a much larger clone, departs from this DNA's translation at residue 6, likely by read error; the protein shown derives from the DNA. The V gene is TRDV2, the J gene TRDJ1; TRDD3 matches 7 bases. V was clipped by 3 bases and J by 0 bases; unmatched bases: 12. Germline values: CDR1 GEAIGNYY, CDR2 EKD. This CDR3 is 17 amino acids long. CDR3 region: CACDPIGGDLHTDKLIF. CDR3 DNA sequence: TGTGCCTGTGACCCCATTGGGGGGGATCTCCACACCGATAAACTCATCTTT.

By sample share, this clone is large (0.1 to 1%). Other nucleotide sequences from this sample produce the same CDR3. V is TRDV2 and J is TRDJ1; 9 bases are shared with TRDD3. Germline assignment: CDR1 GEAIGNYY and CDR2 EKD. Unmatched junction bases numbered 3, after V lost 5 bases and J lost 0 bases. The CDR3 is made up of 14 amino acids. CDR3 sequence reads: CACGTGGNTDKLIF. In DNA form, the CDR3 reads TGTGCCTGTGGTACTGGGGGAAACACCGATAAACTCATCTTT.

This chain connects TRDV2 to TRDJ1; 13 bases align to TRDD3. The CDR3 length is 15 residues. The V gene's germline CDR1 is GEAIGNYY and CDR2 EKD. J was trimmed by 11 bases and V by 3 bases; bases with no gene match: 11. The CDR3: CACDAGELGDTVLIF. Here the CDR3 DNA reads TGTGCCTGTGACGCCGGAGAACTGGGGGATACGGTTCTCATCTTT.

A few counts support this clone. Since a far larger clone is one base different, this is likely a read error. The identical CDR3 is also encoded by other nucleotide sequences in the sample. V usage is TRDV2 and J usage is TRDJ1; D gene uncertain. The CDR3 consists of 19 residues. The germline gives CDR1 GEAIGNYY, CDR2 EKD. CDR3 loop: CACDTVLQGVRISADKLIF. DNA of the CDR3: TGTGCCTGTGACACCGTCCTCCAAGGGGTTCGGATTTCAGCCGATAAGCTCATCTTT.

This clone was counted between two and nine times. TCRdb's entry gives the protein of a much larger clone, which mismatches this DNA's translation at residue 10, likely from a read error; the protein reported here is translated from the DNA. This chain joins TRDV2 and TRDJ1; D is possibly TRDD3 (6 bases). CDR3 length: 17 residues. Per the germline V gene, CDR1 is GEAIGNYY and CDR2 is EKD. With 0 bases removed from V and 1 base from J, the gap between germline ends came to 17 bases. The chain's CDR3 is CACDTVVRGFSTDKLIF. CDR3 DNA sequence: TGTGCCTGTGACACCGTCGTTAGGGGATTCAGCACCGATAAACTCATCTTT.

This clone occurred a few times. This may arise from a read error, as a much more abundant clone is one base away. The same CDR3 is also encoded by other DNA sequences in this sample. The chain recombines TRDV2 with TRDJ3; 10 nucleotides line up with TRDD3. The germline V gene has CDR1 GEAIGNYY and CDR2 EKD. J gave up 0 bases and V 7 bases, and 8 bases lay outside the gene matches. The CDR3 loop spans 18 amino acids. The CDR3: CACDSLGDSSWDTRQMFF. Written as DNA, the CDR3 is TGTGCCTGCGACTCCCTGGGGGATAGCTCCTGGGACACCCGACAGATGTTTTTC.